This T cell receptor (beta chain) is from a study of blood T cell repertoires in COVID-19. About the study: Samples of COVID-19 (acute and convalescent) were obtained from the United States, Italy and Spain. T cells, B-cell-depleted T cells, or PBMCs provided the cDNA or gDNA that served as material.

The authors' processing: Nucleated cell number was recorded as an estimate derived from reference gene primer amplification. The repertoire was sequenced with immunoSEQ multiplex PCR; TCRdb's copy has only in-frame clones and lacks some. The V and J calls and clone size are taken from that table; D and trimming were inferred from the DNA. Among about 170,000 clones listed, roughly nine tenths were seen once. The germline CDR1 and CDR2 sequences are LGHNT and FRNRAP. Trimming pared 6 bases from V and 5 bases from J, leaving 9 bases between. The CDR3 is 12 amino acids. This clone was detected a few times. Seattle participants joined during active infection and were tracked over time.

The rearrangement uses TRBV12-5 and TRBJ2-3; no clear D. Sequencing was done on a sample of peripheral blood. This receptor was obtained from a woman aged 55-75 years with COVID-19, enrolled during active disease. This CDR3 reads CASGPSRDTQYF. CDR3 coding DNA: TGTGCTAGTGGCCCGTCCCGAGATACGCAGTATTTT.